These T cell receptor beta chains were read from a single sample in a study of blood T cell repertoires in COVID-19. Sequenced by immunoSEQ multiplex PCR; TCRdb stores in-frame clones only, minus some. The sample lists 53,000 or so clones; roughly 90% were seen once. Sequencing input: peripheral blood. These receptors came from a human donor in a cohort sampled during active COVID-19. CDR3s include the opening cysteine and the closing phenylalanine or tryptophan. The order of the fields is J gene, V gene, clone size, CDR3 length, D gene, CDR3 DNA, CDR3 protein. D genes are given only for firm matches. Clone size appears in some rows only: once, few, many, or a class for an expanded clone.

J gene: TRBJ1-5; V gene: TRBV15; clone size: -; CDR3 length: 17; D gene: -; CDR3 DNA: TGTGCCACCAGCAGAGATTATATTCTCGGGAGCAATCAGCCCCAGCATTTT; CDR3 protein: CATSRDYILGSNQPQHF
J gene: TRBJ1-2; V gene: TRBV5-4; clone size: -; CDR3 length: 15; D gene: TRBD1; CDR3 DNA: TGTGCCAGCAGCTTGGATCACAGGGGATATGGTGGCTACACCTTC; CDR3 protein: CASSLDHRGYGGYTF
J gene: TRBJ1-2; V gene: TRBV27; clone size: -; CDR3 length: 14; D gene: -; CDR3 DNA: TGTGCCAGCACCCCATCCGGGTTTTCCTATGGCTACACCTTC; CDR3 protein: CASTPSGFSYGYTF
J gene: TRBJ2-1; V gene: TRBV30; clone size: once; CDR3 length: 11; D gene: TRBD1; CDR3 DNA: TGTGCCTGGATAGGGGGCTATGAGCAGTTCTTC; CDR3 protein: CAWIGGYEQFF
J gene: TRBJ2-5; V gene: TRBV27; clone size: -; CDR3 length: 16; D gene: -; CDR3 DNA: TGTGCCAGCAGCCGAAACCTCAGGGGAACAAAAGAGACCCAGTACTTC; CDR3 protein: CASSRNLRGTKETQYF
J gene: TRBJ1-1; V gene: TRBV3-1/TRBV3-2; clone size: -; CDR3 length: 21; D gene: -; CDR3 DNA: -; CDR3 protein: CASSQGEAFFGQGTRLIPRLF
J gene: TRBJ1-1; V gene: TRBV4-2; clone size: -; CDR3 length: 16; D gene: TRBD1; CDR3 DNA: TGTGCCAGCAGCCAAGCCGCCGCCAGGGGGCGGGCTGAAGCTTTCTTT; CDR3 protein: CASSQAAARGRAEAFF
J gene: TRBJ2-1; V gene: TRBV7-2; clone size: once; CDR3 length: 16; D gene: TRBD2; CDR3 DNA: TGTGCCAGCAGCTTTTACGGGACTAGCGGGGGAGGTGAGCAGTTCTTC; CDR3 protein: CASSFYGTSGGGEQFF
J gene: TRBJ2-2; V gene: TRBV6-1; clone size: -; CDR3 length: 14; D gene: -; CDR3 DNA: TGTGCCAGCAGTGAATTCGGCCCGGGCGGGGAGCTGTTTTTT; CDR3 protein: CASSEFGPGGELFF
J gene: TRBJ2-6; V gene: TRBV4-2; clone size: -; CDR3 length: 16; D gene: -; CDR3 DNA: TGTGCCAGCAGCCCTTCATCTGGGGCCGAGTTTGGCGTCCTGACTTTC; CDR3 protein: CASSPSSGAEFGVLTF
J gene: TRBJ2-5; V gene: TRBV7-2; clone size: -; CDR3 length: 11; D gene: -; CDR3 DNA: TGTGCCAGCAAAGATAGGGGGACCCAGTACTTC; CDR3 protein: CASKDRGTQYF
J gene: TRBJ2-3; V gene: TRBV12-3/TRBV12-4; clone size: -; CDR3 length: 13; D gene: -; CDR3 DNA: TGTGCCAGCAGTTTCATCAGGTCAGATACGCAGTATTTT; CDR3 protein: CASSFIRSDTQYF
J gene: TRBJ2-3; V gene: TRBV21-1; clone size: -; CDR3 length: 18; D gene: -; CDR3 DNA: TGTGCCAGCAGCAGGACTAGCGGCCCTCAGGCTGGCACAGATACGCAGTATTTT; CDR3 protein: CASSRTSGPQAGTDTQYF
J gene: TRBJ2-1; V gene: TRBV5-1; clone size: -; CDR3 length: 12; D gene: TRBD2; CDR3 DNA: TGCGCCAGCAGCGTAGCGGGAGATGAGCAGTTCTTC; CDR3 protein: CASSVAGDEQFF
J gene: TRBJ1-2; V gene: TRBV14; clone size: -; CDR3 length: 15; D gene: -; CDR3 DNA: TGTGCCAGCAGCCAAGAGGAGTCAGCATTCTATGGCTACACCTTC; CDR3 protein: CASSQEESAFYGYTF
J gene: TRBJ1-1; V gene: TRBV7-9; clone size: -; CDR3 length: 14; D gene: -; CDR3 DNA: TGTGCCAGCAGCTTAGGAGGGTTGAACACTGAAGCTTTCTTT; CDR3 protein: CASSLGGLNTEAFF
J gene: TRBJ1-4; V gene: TRBV5-4; clone size: once; CDR3 length: 14; D gene: -; CDR3 DNA: TGTGCCAGCAGCTTTGAGGGAGATAATGAAAAACTGTTTTTT; CDR3 protein: CASSFEGDNEKLFF
J gene: TRBJ2-7; V gene: TRBV5-1; clone size: few; CDR3 length: 15; D gene: -; CDR3 DNA: TGCGCCAGCAGCTTGGCCGGACAGCCGGGGTACGAGCAGTACTTC; CDR3 protein: CASSLAGQPGYEQYF
J gene: TRBJ1-2; V gene: TRBV10-3; clone size: once; CDR3 length: 17; D gene: -; CDR3 DNA: TGTGCCATCAGTGAGTCGCCCGGGAGGGGTCCGTTGGGGGGCTACACCTTC; CDR3 protein: CAISESPGRGPLGGYTF
J gene: TRBJ1-5; V gene: TRBV28; clone size: -; CDR3 length: 16; D gene: -; CDR3 DNA: TGTGCCAGCAGTGGCGGACCCGGCGGGAACTATCAGCCCCAGCATTTT; CDR3 protein: CASSGGPGGNYQPQHF
J gene: TRBJ2-1; V gene: TRBV11-2; clone size: -; CDR3 length: 14; D gene: TRBD2; CDR3 DNA: TGTGCCAGCAGCTTAGGGACTAGCGGGAGAGGGAAGTTCTTC; CDR3 protein: CASSLGTSGRGKFF
J gene: TRBJ2-3; V gene: TRBV2; clone size: -; CDR3 length: 15; D gene: TRBD2; CDR3 DNA: TGTGCCAGCAGTCTAGCGGGAGTGAGCACAGATACGCAGTATTTT; CDR3 protein: CASSLAGVSTDTQYF
J gene: TRBJ2-7; V gene: TRBV6-1; clone size: -; CDR3 length: 13; D gene: -; CDR3 DNA: TGTGCCAGCAGTGAGACAGGTCGAGGTTGGCAGTACTTC; CDR3 protein: CASSETGRGWQYF
J gene: TRBJ2-3; V gene: TRBV7-8; clone size: -; CDR3 length: 15; D gene: -; CDR3 DNA: TGTGCCAGCAGCTTAAAACGGGAGTCCACAGATACGCAGTATTTT; CDR3 protein: CASSLKRESTDTQYF
J gene: TRBJ2-1; V gene: TRBV30; clone size: -; CDR3 length: 12; D gene: -; CDR3 DNA: TGTGCCTGGAGAAGGGGCCGCCATGAGCAGTTCTTC; CDR3 protein: CAWRRGRHEQFF
J gene: TRBJ1-6; V gene: TRBV7-9; clone size: few; CDR3 length: 15; D gene: -; CDR3 DNA: TGTGCCAGCCGGAGTCTGGGCTCCTATAATTCACCCCTCCACTTT; CDR3 protein: CASRSLGSYNSPLHF
J gene: TRBJ1-1; V gene: TRBV5-1; clone size: -; CDR3 length: 15; D gene: TRBD1; CDR3 DNA: TGCGCCAGCAGCCTAGGGACAGGATGGAACACTGAAGCTTTCTTT; CDR3 protein: CASSLGTGWNTEAFF
J gene: TRBJ2-1; V gene: TRBV7-2; clone size: -; CDR3 length: 15; D gene: TRBD2; CDR3 DNA: TGTGCCAGCAGCGTGGGAGCGGGGATCTACAATGAGCAGTTCTTC; CDR3 protein: CASSVGAGIYNEQFF
J gene: TRBJ1-5; V gene: TRBV30; clone size: -; CDR3 length: 14; D gene: -; CDR3 DNA: TGTGCCTGGAGTGTAGGGGTTAGCAATCAGCCCCAGCATTTT; CDR3 protein: CAWSVGVSNQPQHF
J gene: TRBJ2-1; V gene: TRBV11-2; clone size: -; CDR3 length: 16; D gene: -; CDR3 DNA: TGTGCCAGCAGCTTAGAATTTGATAGCTCCTACAATGAGCAGTTCTTC; CDR3 protein: CASSLEFDSSYNEQFF
J gene: TRBJ2-4; V gene: TRBV6-2/TRBV6-3; clone size: -; CDR3 length: 18; D gene: -; CDR3 DNA: TGTGCCAGCAGTTACTCTTTGGACTACGAAATAGCCAAAAACATTCAGTACTTC; CDR3 protein: CASSYSLDYEIAKNIQYF
J gene: TRBJ2-2; V gene: TRBV15; clone size: -; CDR3 length: 19; D gene: -; CDR3 DNA: TGTGCCACCAGCACCGCGGTTCTAAGGGGGGGGCCTAACACCGGGGAGCTGTTTTTT; CDR3 protein: CATSTAVLRGGPNTGELFF
J gene: TRBJ2-2; V gene: TRBV28; clone size: -; CDR3 length: 15; D gene: TRBD2; CDR3 DNA: TGTGCCAGCAGGCCAACCCGGGGGGGCCCCGGGGAGCTGTTTTTT; CDR3 protein: CASRPTRGGPGELFF
J gene: TRBJ2-5; V gene: TRBV27; clone size: -; CDR3 length: 14; D gene: -; CDR3 DNA: TGTGCCAGCAGTGTTACAGGCTTACAAGAGACCCAGTACTTC; CDR3 protein: CASSVTGLQETQYF
J gene: TRBJ1-2; V gene: TRBV6-1; clone size: -; CDR3 length: 17; D gene: -; CDR3 DNA: TGTGCCAGCAGTGCTTACAGGAGATTACCTACTACAGATGGCTACACCTTC; CDR3 protein: CASSAYRRLPTTDGYTF
J gene: TRBJ2-6; V gene: TRBV4-1; clone size: once; CDR3 length: 20; D gene: -; CDR3 DNA: TGCGCCAGCAGCCAAGAAGGGCAGGGGCTTCGCCACTCTGGGGCCAACGTCCTGACTTTC; CDR3 protein: CASSQEGQGLRHSGANVLTF
J gene: TRBJ2-1; V gene: TRBV7-2; clone size: -; CDR3 length: 13; D gene: -; CDR3 DNA: TGTGCCAGCAGCCCCCGACAGCTGAATGAGCAGTTCTTC; CDR3 protein: CASSPRQLNEQFF
J gene: TRBJ1-1; V gene: TRBV24-1; clone size: -; CDR3 length: 12; D gene: -; CDR3 DNA: TGTGCCACCAGTGTCGGGGGGACTGAAGCTTTCTTT; CDR3 protein: CATSVGGTEAFF
J gene: TRBJ2-7; V gene: TRBV18; clone size: -; CDR3 length: 14; D gene: TRBD1; CDR3 DNA: TGTGCCAGTACACTCGGGACAGAAAATTCCGAGCAGTACTTC; CDR3 protein: CASTLGTENSEQYF
J gene: TRBJ2-3; V gene: TRBV6-2/TRBV6-3; clone size: -; CDR3 length: 16; D gene: -; CDR3 DNA: TGTGCCAGCAGTTCAAACCCGGGGGAAGGCACAGATACGCAGTATTTT; CDR3 protein: CASSSNPGEGTDTQYF
J gene: TRBJ2-2; V gene: TRBV4-1; clone size: -; CDR3 length: 14; D gene: TRBD2; CDR3 DNA: TGCGCCAGCAGCCAGGGAGGGGCCCCCGGGGAGCTGTTTTTT; CDR3 protein: CASSQGGAPGELFF
J gene: TRBJ1-4; V gene: TRBV5-5; clone size: few; CDR3 length: 18; D gene: TRBD1; CDR3 DNA: TGTGCCAGCAGCCAGACAGGGGGCGCAGTGGCGACTAATGAAAAACTGTTTTTT; CDR3 protein: CASSQTGGAVATNEKLFF
J gene: TRBJ2-7; V gene: TRBV18; clone size: -; CDR3 length: 15; D gene: TRBD1; CDR3 DNA: TGTGCCAGCTCACGGACAGGGGGCTCGTCCTACGAGCAGTACTTC; CDR3 protein: CASSRTGGSSYEQYF
J gene: TRBJ2-1; V gene: TRBV5-1; clone size: -; CDR3 length: 15; D gene: TRBD2; CDR3 DNA: TGCGCCAGCAGCTCGGGGGGGACTTCCAATAATGAGCAGTTCTTC; CDR3 protein: CASSSGGTSNNEQFF
J gene: TRBJ1-2; V gene: TRBV28; clone size: -; CDR3 length: 15; D gene: TRBD1; CDR3 DNA: TGTGCCAGCAGCCAACCCACAGGGGGCAAAAATGGCTACACCTTC; CDR3 protein: CASSQPTGGKNGYTF
J gene: TRBJ1-2; V gene: TRBV19; clone size: -; CDR3 length: 15; D gene: -; CDR3 DNA: TGTGCCAGTAGTGCTTACTCTTCAGGGGAGAGGGGCTACACCTTC; CDR3 protein: CASSAYSSGERGYTF